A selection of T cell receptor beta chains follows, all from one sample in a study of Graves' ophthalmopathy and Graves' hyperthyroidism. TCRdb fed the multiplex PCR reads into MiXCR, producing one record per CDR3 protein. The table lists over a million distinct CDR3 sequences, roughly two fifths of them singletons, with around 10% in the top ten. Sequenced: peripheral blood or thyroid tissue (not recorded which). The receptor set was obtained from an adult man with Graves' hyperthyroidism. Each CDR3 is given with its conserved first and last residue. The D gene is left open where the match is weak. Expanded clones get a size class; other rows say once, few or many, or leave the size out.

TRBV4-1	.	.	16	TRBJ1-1	CASSQVVQQKGTEAFF	TGCGCCAGCAGCCAAGTCGTCCAGCAAAAGGGCACTGAAGCTTTCTTT
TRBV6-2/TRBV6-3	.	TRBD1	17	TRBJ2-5	CASSYSRRRGQKETQYF	TGTGCCAGCAGTTACTCGAGAAGAAGGGGGCAAAAAGAGACCCAGTACTTC
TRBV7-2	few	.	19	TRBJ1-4	CASSLGQGRPMGTNEKLFF	TGTGCCAGCAGCTTAGGGCAGGGGCGTCCCATGGGGACTAATGAAAAACTGTTTTTT
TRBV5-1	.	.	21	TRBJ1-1	CASSLTAQYEQYFGPGTEAFF	.
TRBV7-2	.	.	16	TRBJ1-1	CASSLVALGLNTEAFF	TGTGCCAGCAGCTTAGTGGCCCTCGGACTAAACACTGAAGCTTTCTTT
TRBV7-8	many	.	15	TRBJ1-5	CASSLDGSGNQPQHF	TGTGCCAGCAGCTTAGATGGCAGCGGGAATCAGCCCCAGCATTTT
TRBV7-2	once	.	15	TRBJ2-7	CASSDGGGRYYEQYF	TGTGCCAGCTCCGATGGTGGGGGACGGTACTACGAGCAGTACTTC
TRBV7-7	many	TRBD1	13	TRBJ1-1	CASTHNRGTEAFF	TGTGCCAGCACCCATAACAGGGGGACTGAAGCTTTCTTT
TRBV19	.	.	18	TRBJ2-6	CASSPGLTIVFGANVLTF	TGTGCCAGTAGTCCAGGGCTCACGATCGTGTTTGGGGCCAACGTCCTGACTTTC
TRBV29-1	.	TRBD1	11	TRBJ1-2	CSAGTGSGDTF	TGCAGCGCCGGGACAGGGAGTGGCGACACCTTC
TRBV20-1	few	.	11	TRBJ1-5	CSAAGVQPQHF	TGCAGTGCTGCAGGGGTTCAGCCCCAGCATTTT
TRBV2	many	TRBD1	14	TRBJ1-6	CASSTDRDVPPLHF	TGTGCCAGCAGTACAGACAGGGATGTTCCACCCCTCCACTTT